The present T cell receptor (beta chain) was sequenced within a study of shared T cell receptors in the human thymus. Germline V CDR1 and CDR2: LNHNV, YYDKDF (reference sequence). V dropped 5 bases and J dropped 0 bases, with 13 bases sitting between them. The CDR3 runs 15 residues. Assay: immunoSEQ multiplex PCR; the TCRdb copy retains only in-frame clones and omits some. Of fewer than 700,000 clones detected, around nine tenths appear once; the ten largest clones hold over 0.008%. This sample was also put to use in a study of human thymus T cells.

J is TRBJ1-2 and V is TRBV15; D not certain. What was sequenced was thymocytes. The clonotype was recovered from a boy under three years old with a congenital heart defect. In nucleotides, the CDR3 is TGTGCCACCAGCGCCAGTGACACAACTAACTATGGCTACACCTTC. Amino acids: CATSASDTTNYGYTF.